The rows below give T cell receptor beta chains drawn from one sample of a study of T cell changes during pregnancy in multiple sclerosis. Assay used: immunoSEQ multiplex PCR; TCRdb lists only in-frame clones, some missing. This repertoire shows fewer than 85,000 clones, about 92% found once; its top ten account for 2.8%. The material sequenced was peripheral blood, taken in the third trimester of pregnancy. The receptor source for this set is a female donor in good health, enrolled as a control in a pregnancy study. CDR3s include the opening cysteine and the closing phenylalanine or tryptophan. D genes are given only for firm matches. A clone size is listed for some rows: how often the clone was seen (once, few, many), or a class if it is expanded.

TRBV27,-,TRBD2,TRBJ2-1,TGTGCCAGCAGGGCCCTCACCGGGACTACTAAGATGTCTGAGCAGTTCTTC,CASRALTGTTKMSEQFF
TRBV6-6,once,TRBD2,TRBJ2-2,TGTGCCAGTTGGGGCGGGGGGAACACCGGGGAGCTGTTTTTT,CASWGGGNTGELFF
TRBV25-1,-,TRBD2,TRBJ2-3,TGTGCCAGCAGTCGGGACTACCGCACAGATACGCAGTATTTT,CASSRDYRTDTQYF
TRBV28,-,-,TRBJ2-1,TGTGCCAGCAGTTTATTGGCCGGGAACAATGAGCAGTTCTTC,CASSLLAGNNEQFF
TRBV7-8,-,TRBD1,TRBJ1-1,TGTGCCAGCAGCCACCGGACAGGTCGGGGTGAAGCTTTCTTT,CASSHRTGRGEAFF
TRBV6-1,-,-,TRBJ2-7,TGTGCCAGCAGTGACTGGGCCGCCATGAAATACGAGCAGTACTTC,CASSDWAAMKYEQYF
TRBV7-8,-,-,TRBJ1-2,TGTGCCAGCAGCGCAAGTTTGGCAGGGATTAAAGGCTACACCTTC,CASSASLAGIKGYTF
TRBV6-6,-,-,TRBJ1-1,TGTGCCAGCAGGGAGGTGGGGGGAGCAGAAGCTTTCTTT,CASREVGGAEAFF
TRBV27,-,-,TRBJ2-2,TGTGCCAGCAGTTCTCAGGGCGCGACCGGGGAGCTGTTTTTT,CASSSQGATGELFF
TRBV5-4,few,-,TRBJ1-1,TGTGCCAGCAGCTTGGTTAGGAACACTGAAGCTTTCTTT,CASSLVRNTEAFF
TRBV6-5,-,-,TRBJ2-4,TGTGCCAGCAGTTCGGAGGGGGCCAAAAACATTCAGTACTTC,CASSSEGAKNIQYF
TRBV27,-,TRBD1,TRBJ1-4,TGTGCCAGCAGGCCAACAGGGGCGCCTACTGCAACTAATGAAAAACTGTTTTTT,CASRPTGAPTATNEKLFF
TRBV5-1,-,TRBD1,TRBJ1-2,TGCGCCAGCAGCGGGGGGACAGAACTCTATGGCTACACCTTC,CASSGGTELYGYTF
TRBV4-3,few,-,TRBJ2-3,TGCGCCAGCAGCCAAGAGAGCAATTGGGATACGCAGTATTTT,CASSQESNWDTQYF
TRBV4-3,-,TRBD2,TRBJ2-2,TGCGCCAGCAGCCTGGGGGTAGCGGGAGGGTTAACCGGGGAGCTGTTTTTT,CASSLGVAGGLTGELFF
TRBV10-3,-,-,TRBJ1-5,TGTGCCATCAGTGAGGGACTGAGGAGCAATCAGCCCCAGCATTTT,CAISEGLRSNQPQHF
TRBV7-2,once,-,TRBJ1-2,TGTGCCAGCAGCTTAGCAGGGGGGGATGGCTACACCTTC,CASSLAGGDGYTF
TRBV11-2,-,-,TRBJ2-7,TGTGCCAGCAGCTTAATCACCGGGGGAGTTGGCGAGCAGTACTTC,CASSLITGGVGEQYF
TRBV10-2,-,-,TRBJ2-5,TGCGCCAGCAGTTCCCCCGGGACTCCCGAGACCCAGTACTTC,CASSSPGTPETQYF
TRBV2,-,-,TRBJ1-2,TGTGCCAGCATATACACCAGCGCTGGCTACACCTTC,CASIYTSAGYTF
TRBV6-6,-,TRBD1,TRBJ2-7,TGTGCCAGCAGTCGGGGGACAGGGGGAACGAACGAGCAGTACTTC,CASSRGTGGTNEQYF
TRBV29-1,-,TRBD2,TRBJ2-2,TGCAGCGTTGAAGATGAACTAGCGGGAGGGAGGGTACGGAACACCGGGGAGCTGTTTTTT,CSVEDELAGGRVRNTGELFF
TRBV28,-,-,TRBJ2-7,TGTGCCAGCACCGGGACAACTACCTACGAGCAGTACTTC,CASTGTTTYEQYF
TRBV27,-,-,TRBJ1-1,TGTGCCAGCAGACGAGTCCTCAGACAGCGGGAGAACACTGAAGCTTTCTTT,CASRRVLRQRENTEAFF
TRBV28,-,TRBD1,TRBJ1-2,TGTGCCAGCAGTTTAGATCCTCAGGGGGCCCAGTATGGCTACACCTTC,CASSLDPQGAQYGYTF
TRBV28,-,TRBD1,TRBJ1-2,TGTGCCAGCAGTTCTTTGGGACAGGGGGTCAATGGCTACACCTTC,CASSSLGQGVNGYTF
TRBV7-9,-,-,TRBJ1-1,TGTGCCAGCAGCGTAGGAAGGGGGAGCACTGAAGCTTTCTTT,CASSVGRGSTEAFF
TRBV29-1,once,-,TRBJ2-5,TGCAGCGTTGAAGATCTAATAAGGGGTCAAGAGACCCAGTACTTC,CSVEDLIRGQETQYF
TRBV27,once,-,TRBJ1-1,TGTGCCAGCAGTCCCCTGCAAGGGAGCGTCACTGAAGCTTTCTTT,CASSPLQGSVTEAFF
TRBV27,-,TRBD1,TRBJ2-7,TGTGCCAGCAGTTTAGACAGGGGGAGCTACGAGCAGTACTTC,CASSLDRGSYEQYF
TRBV27,-,-,TRBJ1-1,TGTGCCAGCAGGCAGTCCCTTGGGAACACTGAAGCTTTCTTT,CASRQSLGNTEAFF